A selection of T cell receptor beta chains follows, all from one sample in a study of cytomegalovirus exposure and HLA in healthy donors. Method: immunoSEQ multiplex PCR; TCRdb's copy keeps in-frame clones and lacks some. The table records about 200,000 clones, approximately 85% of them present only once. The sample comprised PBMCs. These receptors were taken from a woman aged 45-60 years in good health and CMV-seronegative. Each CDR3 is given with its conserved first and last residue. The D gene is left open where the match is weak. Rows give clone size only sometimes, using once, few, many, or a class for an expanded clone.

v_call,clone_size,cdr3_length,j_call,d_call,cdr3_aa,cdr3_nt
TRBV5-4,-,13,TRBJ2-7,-,CASSPGQSYEQYF,TGTGCCAGCAGCCCTGGACAGTCCTACGAGCAGTACTTC
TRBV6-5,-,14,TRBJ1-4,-,CASSPTATNEKLFF,TGTGCCAGCAGTCCGACAGCAACTAATGAAAAACTGTTTTTT
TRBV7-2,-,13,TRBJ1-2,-,CASSPQANYGYTF,TGTGCCAGCAGCCCACAGGCTAACTATGGCTACACCTTC
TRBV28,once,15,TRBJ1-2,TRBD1,CASSFTGTANYGYTF,TGTGCCAGCAGTTTTACCGGGACAGCTAACTATGGCTACACCTTC
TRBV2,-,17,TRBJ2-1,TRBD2,CAASGSSGGGDYNEQFF,TGTGCCGCGAGCGGGTCTAGCGGAGGTGGAGACTACAATGAGCAGTTCTTC
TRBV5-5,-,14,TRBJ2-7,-,CASSFGSTLYEQYF,TGTGCCAGCAGCTTCGGATCGACTCTCTACGAGCAGTACTTC
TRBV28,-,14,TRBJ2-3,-,CASRQARGTDTQYF,TGTGCCAGCAGGCAGGCGAGGGGCACAGATACGCAGTATTTT
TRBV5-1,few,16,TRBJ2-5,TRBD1,CASSFSQGIVEGDQYF,TGCGCCAGCAGCTTCTCACAGGGGATAGTGGAAGGGGACCAGTACTTC
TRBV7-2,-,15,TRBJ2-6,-,CASSFDYARANVLTF,TGTGCCAGCAGTTTCGACTACGCTCGCGCCAACGTCCTGACTTTC
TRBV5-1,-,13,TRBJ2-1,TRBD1,CASSGQGAGEQFF,TGCGCCAGCAGTGGACAGGGGGCTGGTGAGCAGTTCTTC
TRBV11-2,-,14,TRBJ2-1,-,CASSSTGPGNEQFF,TGTGCCAGCAGCTCGACCGGACCGGGAAATGAGCAGTTCTTC
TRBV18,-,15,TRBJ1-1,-,CASSPNTIRNDEAFF,TGTGCCAGCTCTCCAAATACCATCAGGAACGATGAAGCTTTCTTT
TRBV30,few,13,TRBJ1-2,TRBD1,CAWMYRGRNGYTF,TGTGCCTGGATGTACAGGGGAAGAAATGGCTACACCTTC
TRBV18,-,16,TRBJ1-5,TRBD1,CASSPGQGGLNQPQHF,TGTGCCAGCTCACCGGGGCAAGGGGGCCTTAATCAGCCCCAGCATTTT
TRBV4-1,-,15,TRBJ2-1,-,CASSPPQASYNEQFF,TGCGCCAGCAGCCCTCCCCAAGCGTCCTACAATGAGCAGTTCTTC
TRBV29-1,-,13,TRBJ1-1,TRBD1,CSAQGGPNTEAFF,TGCAGCGCACAGGGGGGACCCAACACTGAAGCTTTCTTT
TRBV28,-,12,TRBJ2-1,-,CASRETVNEQFF,TGTGCCAGCAGAGAGACAGTCAATGAGCAGTTCTTC
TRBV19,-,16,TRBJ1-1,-,CASSIDGGRVRTEAFF,TGTGCCAGTAGTATAGATGGGGGCAGGGTGAGGACTGAAGCTTTCTTT